The rows below give T cell receptor beta chains drawn from one sample of a study of blood T cell repertoires in COVID-19. Profiling relied on immunoSEQ multiplex PCR, and the TCRdb table lists in-frame clones only, not all of them. The sample contains 60,000 to 85,000 clones, 70% to 75% of which appear only once. Input material: peripheral blood. Every receptor here comes from a man between 65 and 80 years old with acute or convalescent COVID-19. The CDR3 runs from the conserved cysteine through the conserved F or W. The D gene is left open where the match is weak. Only part of the rows carry a size: once, few, many, or a class if the clone is expanded.

j_call d_call clone_size v_call cdr3_nt cdr3_aa
TRBJ1-5 NA NA TRBV2 TGTGCCAGCAGCGGAAGGGGGTTGAATCAGCCCCAGCATTTT CASSGRGLNQPQHF
TRBJ2-2 TRBD2 NA TRBV7-2 TGTGCCAGCAGCCGGGGACTAGCGGGAGGCTTCGGGGAGCTGTTTTTT CASSRGLAGGFGELFF
TRBJ1-2 TRBD1 NA TRBV29-1 TGCAGCGGCGGGGACAGGCTTTATGGCTACACCTTC CSGGDRLYGYTF
TRBJ1-3 TRBD1 once TRBV14 TGTGCCAGCAGCCAACTACAGGGGAGCTCTGGAAACACCATATATTTT CASSQLQGSSGNTIYF
TRBJ2-7 NA NA TRBV28 TGTGCCAGCAGTTTAAGTGGCAGGTCCTACGAGCAGTACTTC CASSLSGRSYEQYF
TRBJ1-5 NA NA TRBV11-2 TGTGCCAGCAGCTTACAGGGAAGCAATCAGCCCCAGCATTTT CASSLQGSNQPQHF
TRBJ1-2 NA NA TRBV27 TGTGCCAGCAGTTATACAGAAAACTATGGCTACACCTTC CASSYTENYGYTF
TRBJ2-1 NA few TRBV11-3 TGTGCCAGCAGCTTACGTTCAGGGACTCCTAGGTTCCACAATGAGCAGTTCTTC CASSLRSGTPRFHNEQFF
TRBJ2-4 NA NA TRBV6-2/TRBV6-3 TGTGCCAGCAGTTATTACGGAGGGACAGAAAACATTCAGTACTTC CASSYYGGTENIQYF
TRBJ1-1 NA NA TRBV7-5 TGTGCCAGAAGCTTAGCCGGGGTCTGTGAGAACACTGAAGCTTTCTTT CARSLAGVCENTEAFF
TRBJ2-7 NA NA TRBV7-9 TGTGCCAGCAGCCCCCCCGGGACACTGGAAGGGTACTTC CASSPPGTLEGYF
TRBJ2-7 TRBD2 NA TRBV7-2 TGTGCCAGCAGCTTAATAGCGGGTCAGACCTACGAGCAGTACTTC CASSLIAGQTYEQYF
TRBJ2-1 NA NA TRBV5-1 TGCGCCAGCAGCTTGTTGACTCTCAATGAGCAGTTCTTC CASSLLTLNEQFF
TRBJ2-2 TRBD1 NA TRBV5-1 TGCGCCAGCAGCAGGACAGGGGGCGAAGCCGGGGAGCTGTTTTTT CASSRTGGEAGELFF
TRBJ2-2 NA NA TRBV19 TGTGCCAGCCATCTAGCGAGCGCACTTAACACCGGGGAGCTGTTTTTT CASHLASALNTGELFF
TRBJ1-2 NA NA TRBV20-1 TGCAGTGCTAGTCAGGTGCAGGGTGGAGGGTACACCTTC CSASQVQGGGYTF
TRBJ2-1 NA NA TRBV12-3/TRBV12-4 TGTGCCAGCAGTTTAGGGAGTAGGGGTGAGCAGTTCTTC CASSLGSRGEQFF
TRBJ2-7 NA NA TRBV28 TGTGCCAGCAATGGCCTTGGGGGGATACACGAGCAGTACTTC CASNGLGGIHEQYF
TRBJ2-7 NA NA TRBV24-1 TGTGCCACCAATCGGTCGGGGAATGGCCACGAGCAGTACTTC CATNRSGNGHEQYF
TRBJ2-3 NA NA TRBV4-2 TGTGCCAGCAGCCAAGATCTTAGTAGCACAGATACGCAGTATTTT CASSQDLSSTDTQYF
TRBJ1-3 NA NA TRBV19 TGTGCCAGTAGTATTTCAGACTCTGGAAACACCATATATTTT CASSISDSGNTIYF
TRBJ1-1 NA few TRBV7-8 TGTGCCAGCAGCTTCGGGTCTGGTGGGACTGAAGCTTTCTTT CASSFGSGGTEAFF
TRBJ1-4 NA NA TRBV5-1 TGCGCCAGCAGCTTGGGTGTGGGGCCTAATGAAAAACTGTTTTTT CASSLGVGPNEKLFF
TRBJ2-4 NA NA TRBV19 TGTGCCAGTAGTAAGGGGGTAGCGGGAGCCAAAAACATTCAGTACTTC CASSKGVAGAKNIQYF
TRBJ2-3 NA NA TRBV9 TGTGCCAGCAGCGTAGACGGCAGGCCCACAGATACGCAGTATTTT CASSVDGRPTDTQYF
TRBJ2-7 NA few TRBV11-2 TGTGCCAGCAGCTTAGGGACAGCCTCCTACGAGCAGTACTTC CASSLGTASYEQYF
TRBJ1-1 NA NA TRBV7-2 TGTGCCAGCAGCTTTCCCCTCAGAGGGGCTTTCTTT CASSFPLRGAFF
TRBJ2-2 TRBD2 NA TRBV7-9 TGTGCCAGCAGATGGACTAGCGGGGGAACTGGGGAGCTGTTTTTT CASRWTSGGTGELFF
TRBJ2-3 TRBD2 NA TRBV3-1/TRBV3-2 TGTGCCAGCACCACTAGCGGGATATCAGATACGCAGTATTTT CASTTSGISDTQYF
TRBJ1-6 NA NA TRBV19 TGTGCCAGTAGTATAAGGACAGCTTATAATTCACCCCTCCACTTT CASSIRTAYNSPLHF
TRBJ2-2 TRBD1 NA TRBV25-1 TGTGCCAGCAGTGATACCGGGACAGGGAACACCGGGGAGCTGTTTTTT CASSDTGTGNTGELFF
TRBJ2-1 TRBD1 NA TRBV5-5 TGTGCCAGCAGCGCCGACAGGGCGAATGAGCAGTTCTTC CASSADRANEQFF
TRBJ1-1 TRBD1 NA TRBV10-3 TGTGCCATCAGTGAAACAGGGGGTGAAGCTTTCTTT CAISETGGEAFF
TRBJ2-1 TRBD2 NA TRBV19 TGTGCCAGTAGGGAGCCTAGCGGGAGTATGAATGAGCAGTTCTTC CASREPSGSMNEQFF
TRBJ2-2 NA NA TRBV5-1 TGCGCCAGCACCAAAGGGAGGTCCGGGGAGCTGTTTTTT CASTKGRSGELFF
TRBJ1-2 TRBD1 NA TRBV15 TGTGCCACCAGCAGTGGACAGGGTAATAGGGGCTACACCTTC CATSSGQGNRGYTF
TRBJ2-7 NA once TRBV4-2 TGTGCCAGCAGCCAAGCCGTGGGCGGACTGGAACTCTACGAGCAGTACTTC CASSQAVGGLELYEQYF
TRBJ2-7 TRBD2 NA TRBV6-5 TGTGCCAGCAGACGCGGGAGGGCCCTCAACGAGCAGTACTTC CASRRGRALNEQYF
TRBJ2-7 NA NA TRBV5-4 TGTGCCAGCAGTGGACAGAACTCCTACGAGCAGTACTTC CASSGQNSYEQYF
TRBJ2-5 TRBD1 NA TRBV19 TGTGCCACCAAAACAGGGGCTGAGTACCAAGAGACCCAGTACTTC CATKTGAEYQETQYF
TRBJ1-1 NA NA TRBV29-1 TGCAGCGTTGAAGAGGACAGACGAGGAGCTGAAGCTTTCTTT CSVEEDRRGAEAFF
TRBJ1-5 NA NA TRBV5-1 TGCGCCAGCAGTGAGGGTTCGATTAGCAATCAGCCCCAGCATTTT CASSEGSISNQPQHF
TRBJ1-1 NA NA TRBV27 TGTGCCAGCAAAATAAACAGTTGGACTGAAGCTTTCTTT CASKINSWTEAFF
TRBJ1-4 NA NA TRBV3-1/TRBV3-2 TGTGCCAGCAGCCAAGAAATCAAGGGAAGAGGCGGGCGGAGAGAAAAACTGTTTTTT CASSQEIKGRGGRREKLFF
TRBJ2-7 NA once TRBV10-2 TGCGCCAGCACCTCCCAGTGGCTAGCCTCCCTTGCCGAGCAGTACTTC CASTSQWLASLAEQYF
TRBJ2-5 NA NA TRBV27 TGTGCCAGCAGTTTAAAGGGTCGTGGTCAGGGGAGCCGCGAGACCCAGTACTTC CASSLKGRGQGSRETQYF
TRBJ2-3 NA once TRBV6-2/TRBV6-3 TGTGCCAGCAGCCCGCCCAGATCCCCTAGCACAGATACGCAGTATTTT CASSPPRSPSTDTQYF
TRBJ2-5 TRBD2 NA TRBV24-1 TGTGCCACCAGTGATCCTGGGCTAGCGGGAGAGAAGCCAAGAGAGACCCAGTACTTC CATSDPGLAGEKPRETQYF
TRBJ2-5 NA NA TRBV2 TGTGCCAGTTTTTCAGGGAACCCAGAGACCCAGTACTTC CASFSGNPETQYF
TRBJ1-1 NA NA TRBV7-8 TGTGCCAGCAGCCCCCCAGGGGACATGAACACTGAAGCTTTCTTT CASSPPGDMNTEAFF
TRBJ2-3 NA NA TRBV3-1/TRBV3-2 TGTGCCAGCAGCCAAGTAGGGAGCTGGGATACGCAGTATTTT CASSQVGSWDTQYF
TRBJ2-1 NA NA TRBV10-3 TGTGCCATCAGTGAGTCGACACCGTTTGGAGGGCAGTTCTTC CAISESTPFGGQFF
TRBJ2-1 TRBD2 NA TRBV28 TGTGCCAGCAGTTCGGCTAGCGGGACCTCCTACAATGAGCAGTTCTTC CASSSASGTSYNEQFF